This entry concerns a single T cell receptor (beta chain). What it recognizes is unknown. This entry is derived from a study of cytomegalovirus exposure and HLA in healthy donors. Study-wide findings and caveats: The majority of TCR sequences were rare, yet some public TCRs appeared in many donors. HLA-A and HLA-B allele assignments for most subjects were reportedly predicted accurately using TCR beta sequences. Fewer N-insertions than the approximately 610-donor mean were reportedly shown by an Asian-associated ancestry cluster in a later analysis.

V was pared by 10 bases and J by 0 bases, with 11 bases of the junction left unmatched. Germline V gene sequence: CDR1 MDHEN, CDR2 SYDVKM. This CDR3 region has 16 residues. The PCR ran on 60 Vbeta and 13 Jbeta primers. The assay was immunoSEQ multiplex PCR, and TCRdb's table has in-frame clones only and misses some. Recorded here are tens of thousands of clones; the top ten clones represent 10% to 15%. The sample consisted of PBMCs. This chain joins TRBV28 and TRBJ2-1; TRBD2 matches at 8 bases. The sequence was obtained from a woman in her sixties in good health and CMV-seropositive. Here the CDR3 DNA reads TGTGCCACCGCCGGGGGGGGCGAACCCTCCTACAATGAGCAGTTCTTC. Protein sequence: CATAGGGEPSYNEQFF.